This T cell receptor (beta chain) is drawn from a study of T cell repertoires in cytomegalovirus infection. Only a few counts were recorded for this clonotype. Its antigen is still unknown. Using its own MiXCR run on the reads, TCRdb lists one record per CDR3 protein. The profile shows 450,000 to 650,000 distinct CDR3 sequences, 40% of them singletons. CDR1 SGHVS and CDR2 FQNEAQ come from the germline V gene. This CDR3 is built from 17 residues. The V gene lost 2 bases and the J gene lost 0 bases, with 16 bases spanning the gap. The sequences come from cultured PBMCs, collected from culture after CMV antigen stimulation. The TCR comes from a human donor in good health (CMV status not recorded). Some clones in this sample may be carry-over from other donors' samples. This chain links TRBV7-8 with TRBJ2-5; D gene unclear. In DNA, the CDR3 is TGTGCCAGCAGCTTAAACCCCTGGCAAAGAAACCAAGAGACCCAGTACTTC. This translates into CASSLNPWQRNQETQYF.